The T cell receptor (beta chain) described here comes from a study of T cell responses to AZD1222 COVID-19 vaccine. Profiling relied on immunoSEQ multiplex PCR, and the TCRdb table lists in-frame clones only, not all of them. The profile shows about 110,000 clones, 75% to 95% of them singletons. This CDR3 has 15 amino acids. J lost 6 bases, V lost 4 bases, and 7 bases had no gene match. In germline, CDR1 is SGHRS, CDR2 YFSETQ. The chain couples TRBV5-1 to TRBJ1-5; 10 positions match TRBD1. The TCR comes from an adult who received the AZD1222 COVID-19 vaccine. Specimen: peripheral blood, collected 28 days after the second AZD1222 dose. This CDR3 reads CASSPGTGARQPQHF. The CDR3 coding sequence is TGCGCCAGCAGCCCCGGGACAGGGGCACGTCAGCCCCAGCATTTT.